This T cell receptor beta chain was recorded in a study of a mutant IDH1 vaccine in newly diagnosed glioma. TCRdb keeps only in-frame clones here, not all; method: immunoSEQ multiplex PCR. The sample lists over 45,000 clones; around 92% were seen once. About this clone itself: Its specificity is not known.

Time point indicated: week 35, safety follow-up. Doses comprised 300 ug of mutant IDH1 20-mer peptide each, plus topical imiquimod. This sequence originates from a man in his fifties with glioma. Sequencing used PBMCs, obtained from a glioma patient whose treatment included an IDH1 peptide vaccine.

DNA for the CDR3: TGTGCCAGCAGTCTCGGACAGGGGCAAAACATTCAGTACTTC. Protein: CASSLGQGQNIQYF. The V call is TRBV27, the J call TRBJ2-4, with 9 bases identical to TRBD1. The ends lost 5 bases at V and 5 bases at J; junction bases unmatched: 4. CDR1 and CDR2 from the germline V gene are MNHEY and SMNVEV (reference sequence). This CDR3 comprises 14 residues.